This T cell receptor beta chain was captured by sequencing in a study of human T cells and chemical hapten exposure. The library tagged individual cDNA molecules with unique molecular identifiers. Original analysis: Sequenced samples showed a median of approximately 96,000 TCRs each, with counts running from about 20,000 to 690,000. TCRdb fed the RACE reads into MiXCR, producing one record per CDR3 protein. The V and J calls reflect TCRdb's pipeline rather than the authors' work. The sample records 350,000 to 400,000 distinct CDR3 sequences, 5.1% being singletons. This clonotype was recorded at least ten times. The time point is: pre-sensitization, week 0. The treatment: therapeutic diphenylcyclopropenone sensitization with weekly scalp DPC. This CDR3 region has 16 residues. CDR1 SGHTA and CDR2 FQGNSA come from the germline V gene. The V gene end was trimmed by 5 bases and the J gene end by 0 bases; junction bases not matched to a gene: 6.

This chain links TRBV7-2 with TRBJ1-3, with 8 bases that match TRBD1. The sequence derives from a woman between 45 and 60 years old with alopecia areata. Some clones in this sample may be carry-over from other donors' samples. The starting material was whole blood, obtained in connection with sensitization to the hapten diphenylcyclopropenone (DPC). CDR3 nucleotide sequence: TGTGCCAGCAGCACTACCACAGGGGGCTCTGGAAACACCATATATTTT. This encodes CASSTTTGGSGNTIYF.